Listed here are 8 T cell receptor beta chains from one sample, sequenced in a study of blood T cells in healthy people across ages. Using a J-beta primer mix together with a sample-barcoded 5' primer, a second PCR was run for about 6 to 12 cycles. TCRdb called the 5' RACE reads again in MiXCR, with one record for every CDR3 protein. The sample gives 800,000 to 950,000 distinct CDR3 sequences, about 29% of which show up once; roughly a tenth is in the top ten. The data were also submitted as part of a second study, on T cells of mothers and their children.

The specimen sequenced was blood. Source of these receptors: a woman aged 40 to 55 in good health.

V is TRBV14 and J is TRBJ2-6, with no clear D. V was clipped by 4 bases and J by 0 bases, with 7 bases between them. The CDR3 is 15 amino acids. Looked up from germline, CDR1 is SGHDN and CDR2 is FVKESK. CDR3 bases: TGTGCCAGCAGCCGAGTCCCCTCTGGGGCCAACGTCCTGACTTTC. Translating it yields CASSRVPSGANVLTF.

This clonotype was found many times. CDR3 bases: TGCGCCAGCAGCTTGAGGGCTAGGCAAGAGACCCAGTACTTC. Amino acid sequence: CASSLRARQETQYF. The chain is built from TRBV5-1 and TRBJ2-5, with D unresolved. The CDR3 consists of 14 residues. The germline V gene has CDR1 SGHRS and CDR2 YFSETQ. Trimming removed 1 base from V and 2 bases from J, with 9 bases in between.

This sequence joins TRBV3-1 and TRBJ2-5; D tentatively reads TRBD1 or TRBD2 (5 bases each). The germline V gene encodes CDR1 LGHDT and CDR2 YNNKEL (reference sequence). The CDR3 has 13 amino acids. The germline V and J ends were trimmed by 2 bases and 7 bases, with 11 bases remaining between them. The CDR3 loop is CASSQPSRGTQYF. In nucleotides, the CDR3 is TGTGCCAGCAGCCAACCCTCGAGGGGGACCCAGTACTTC.

Here the CDR3 reads CASSYTGGARSNQPQHF. CDR3 DNA: TGTGCCAGCAGTTACACAGGGGGCGCGCGAAGCAATCAGCCCCAGCATTTT. The chain links TRBV7-2 to TRBJ1-5; TRBD1 aligns across 9 bases. V lost 6 bases and J lost 1; bases outside the gene matches: 10. In germline, CDR1 is SGHTA, CDR2 FQGNSA. The CDR3 length is 17 residues.

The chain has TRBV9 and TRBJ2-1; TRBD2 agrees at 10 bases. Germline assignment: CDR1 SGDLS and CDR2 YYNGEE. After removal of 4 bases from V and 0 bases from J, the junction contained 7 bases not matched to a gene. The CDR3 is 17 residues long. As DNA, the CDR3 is TGTGCCAGCAGCCCCCAGCAGCGGGGGGGCTCCTACAATGAGCAGTTCTTC. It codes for CASSPQQRGGSYNEQFF.

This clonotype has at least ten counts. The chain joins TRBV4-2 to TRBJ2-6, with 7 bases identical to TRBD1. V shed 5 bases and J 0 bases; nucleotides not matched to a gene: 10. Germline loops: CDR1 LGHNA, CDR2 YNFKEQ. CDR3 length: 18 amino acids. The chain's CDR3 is CASSSRQGLSSGANVLTF. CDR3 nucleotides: TGTGCCAGCAGCTCCCGACAGGGTTTAAGCTCTGGGGCCAACGTCCTGACTTTC.

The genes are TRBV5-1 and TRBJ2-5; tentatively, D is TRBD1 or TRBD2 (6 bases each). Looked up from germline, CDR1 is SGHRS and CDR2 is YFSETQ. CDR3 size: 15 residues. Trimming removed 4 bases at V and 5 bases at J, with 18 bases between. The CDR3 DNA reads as TGCGCCAGCAGCCCCGGTTCGGGGGCCCGGGAGACCCAGTACTTC. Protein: CASSPGSGARETQYF.

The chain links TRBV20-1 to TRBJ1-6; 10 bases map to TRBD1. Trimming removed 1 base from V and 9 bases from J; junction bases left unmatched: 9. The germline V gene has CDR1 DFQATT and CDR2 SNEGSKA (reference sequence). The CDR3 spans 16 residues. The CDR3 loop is CSARAPGTGERSPLHF. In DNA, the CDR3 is TGCAGTGCTAGAGCCCCCGGGACAGGGGAACGTTCACCCCTCCACTTT.